A single sample is the source of the 25 T cell receptor beta chains below, sequenced in a study of T cell responses to AZD1222 COVID-19 vaccine (dated by TCRdb to the early 2020s). The method was the immunoSEQ multiplex PCR assay. The table was pulled from immuneACCESS by TCRdb, which kept in-frame rearrangements only. Such tables lose some clones; where checked, under half of the loss comes from unresolved V genes, and the rest has no known cause. Present in this sample are some 150,000 clones, 88% of which were seen just once. The leading ten clones occupy 4% to 5.5% of the sample. Interpreted using the paper, the time point label stands for: about 28 days (+/-7) after the second vaccine dose. The starting material was peripheral blood, obtained 28 days after the second AZD1222 dose. Receptors were obtained from an adult who received the AZD1222 COVID-19 vaccine.

This chain uses TRBV2 with TRBJ1-5; no firm D call. This CDR3 has 14 residues. Germline CDR1 SNHLY, CDR2 FYNNEI. V dropped 6 bases and J dropped 3 bases, with 12 bases sitting between them. CDR3 nucleotide sequence: TGTGCCAGCAGACCCACCGGGGTCAATCAGCCCCAGCATTTT. Encoded protein: CASRPTGVNQPQHF.

The chain links TRBV3-1 (or the pseudogene TRBV3-2) to TRBJ2-5; D unclear. Trimming cost V 3 bases and J 5 bases, with 4 bases left between them. The CDR3 runs 11 residues. Looked up from germline, CDR1 is LGHDT and CDR2 is YNNKEL (reference sequence). DNA for the CDR3: TGTGCCAGCAGCCATACGGAGACCCAGTACTTC. As protein: CASSHTETQYF.

V gene TRBV9 combines with J gene TRBJ1-3; 8 bases are shared with TRBD1. The CDR3 loop spans 14 amino acids. CDR1 is SGDLS and CDR2 is YYNGEE in the germline V gene. V shed 5 bases and J 0 bases; nucleotides not matched to a gene: 1. The CDR3 DNA sequence: TGTGCCAGCAGGGGACAGGCCTCTGGAAACACCATATATTTT. Residues: CASRGQASGNTIYF.

The chain joins TRBV30 to TRBJ1-6, with D maybe TRBD1 (5 bases). This CDR3 is 11 amino acids long. V was clipped by 3 bases and J by 13 bases, with 10 bases between them. Looked up from germline, CDR1 is GTSNPN and CDR2 is SVGIG (reference sequence). The CDR3 region has the DNA TGTGCCTGGAGCATTGGGGGGCCCCTCCACTTT. Its translation is CAWSIGGPLHF.

V and J are TRBV2 and TRBJ1-5; unclear D gene. The CDR3 has 15 residues. Germline CDR1 is SNHLY and CDR2 is FYNNEI. The V end lost 3 bases, the J end lost 2 bases, and 11 bases lay between the germline ends. CDR3 DNA sequence: TGTGCCAGCAGTGAGGAGAACCGGGGCAATCAGCCCCAGCATTTT. Translating it yields CASSEENRGNQPQHF.

This clone has more than one count but fewer than ten. The V call is TRBV6-5, the J call TRBJ2-7; possible D gene TRBD2, 6 bases. The ends were cut back, 2 bases at V and 3 bases at J, with 11 bases in the middle. This CDR3 comprises 14 residues. CDR1 MNHEY and CDR2 SVGAGI come from the germline V gene. This CDR3 reads CASSYARTNYEQYF. The CDR3 coding sequence is TGTGCCAGCAGTTACGCCCGGACTAACTACGAGCAGTACTTC.

The V gene is TRBV4-2, the J gene TRBJ1-5, with TRBD1 matching 7 bases. The CDR3 has 14 amino acids. Germline assignment: CDR1 LGHNA and CDR2 YNFKEQ. Germline trimming cut 2 bases from V and 5 bases from J; bases unmatched to any gene: 3. The CDR3 region is CASSQTRGDQPQHF. CDR3 DNA sequence: TGTGCCAGCAGCCAAACCAGGGGGGATCAGCCCCAGCATTTT.

The chain carries TRBV29-1 and TRBJ1-2; weak D call: TRBD1 (6 bases). Trimming stripped 4 bases from V and 0 bases from J, with 18 bases between. Germline lookup yields CDR1 SQVTM and CDR2 ANQGSEA. CDR3 size: 16 residues. CDR3: CSVGGGRAPTNYGYTF. The CDR3 DNA reads TGCAGCGTTGGGGGGGGCAGGGCCCCCACTAACTATGGCTACACCTTC.

This chain joins TRBV6-5 and TRBJ2-2; D is unclear. This CDR3 region has 15 residues. V was cut by 2 bases and J by 0 bases, with 7 bases left in between. CDR1 is MNHEY, CDR2 SVGAGI, per germline. The DNA for the CDR3 is TGTGCCAGCAGTTACCTAAATCCGAACACCGGGGAGCTGTTTTTT. Translation gives CASSYLNPNTGELFF.

This clone was recorded only once. CDR3 sequence: CASSDRYYEQYF. Here the CDR3 DNA reads TGTGCCAGCAGTGACAGGTACTACGAGCAGTACTTC. The V call is TRBV25-1, the J call TRBJ2-7; unclear D gene. CDR3 length: 12 amino acids. Germline lookup yields CDR1 MGHDK and CDR2 SYGVNS. Trimming took 3 bases from V and 3 from J, leaving 6 bases between them.

This clone was detected only a few times. The CDR3 loop reads CASSQREQPNTEAFF. The CDR3 nucleotides are TGCGCCAGCAGCCAAAGAGAACAGCCGAACACTGAAGCTTTCTTT. V is TRBV4-1 and J is TRBJ1-1; D is unclear. The germline gives CDR1 MGHRA, CDR2 YSYEKL. The CDR3 is 15 residues long. Deletions cut 2 bases from V and 1 base from J, with 11 bases between.

This chain connects TRBV6-5 to TRBJ2-5; D call uncertain. Trimming pared 6 bases from V and 1 base from J, leaving 15 bases between. This CDR3 contains 15 residues. Germline V gene data show CDR1 as MNHEY and CDR2 as SVGAGI. The CDR3, as DNA: TGTGCCAGCAGGAAAGATGGACGGACCCAAGAGACCCAGTACTTC. The encoded protein is CASRKDGRTQETQYF.

The chain links TRBV2 to TRBJ1-1, with 10 bases lining up with TRBD1. Germline-derived CDR1 and CDR2 are SNHLY and FYNNEI. CDR3 size: 16 residues. The trim removed 6 bases at V and 3 bases at J, leaving 10 bases unmatched. The CDR3 region is CASRDRQGARDTEAFF. The CDR3 DNA reads TGTGCCAGCAGGGACCGACAGGGGGCGCGGGACACTGAAGCTTTCTTT.

CDR3 DNA sequence: TGTGCCAGTAGTATGTTCGGGGGCAACTATGGCTACACCTTC. It codes for CASSMFGGNYGYTF. This chain uses TRBV19 with TRBJ1-2; D is possibly TRBD1 (6 bases). The CDR3 contains 14 residues. V was pared by 3 bases and J by 2 bases, with 10 bases between. Germline V lookup: CDR1 LNHDA, CDR2 SQIVND (reference sequence).

The chain is built from TRBV5-1 and TRBJ1-1; D is ambiguous. V was cut by 7 bases and J by 8 bases, with 18 bases left in between. This CDR3 region has 13 residues. Germline CDR1 and CDR2: SGHRS and YFSETQ. The CDR3 DNA is TGCGCCAGCGCTTCCCTCACCGAGGGCGAAGCTTTCTTT. Protein sequence: CASASLTEGEAFF.

The chain has TRBV9 and TRBJ1-1; no clear D gene. Trimming shortened V by 2 bases and J by 1 base, and 9 bases separated the two germline ends. The length of the CDR3 is 14 residues. Germline-derived CDR1 and CDR2 are SGDLS and YYNGEE. CDR3: CASSVGRENTEAFF. For the CDR3, the DNA is TGTGCCAGCAGCGTTGGACGGGAGAACACTGAAGCTTTCTTT.

This clone appeared many times. The genes are TRBV6-1 and TRBJ2-3; 10 nucleotides match TRBD2. The CDR3 is made up of 16 amino acids. Germline CDR1 and CDR2: MNHNS and SASEGT. The V gene end was trimmed by 2 bases and the J gene end by 3 bases; junction bases not matched to a gene: 5. The CDR3 nucleotides read TGTGCCAGCAGTGAAAGGACAGCGGGGGGGACAGATACGCAGTATTTT. Protein: CASSERTAGGTDTQYF.

V gene TRBV7-9 combines with J gene TRBJ2-2, with no clear D. The CDR3 length is 14 residues. Germline V lookup: CDR1 SEHNR, CDR2 FQNEAQ (reference sequence). Trimming removed 5 bases at V and 4 bases at J, with 11 bases between. The CDR3 DNA sequence: TGTGCCAGCAGCCTAAGAATTTTCACCGGGGAGCTGTTTTTT. This encodes CASSLRIFTGELFF.

The rearrangement uses TRBV5-1 and TRBJ1-3; 10 bases align to TRBD1. CDR1 SGHRS and CDR2 YFSETQ come from the germline V gene. The J segment lost 4 bases and the V segment lost 3 bases, leaving 7 bases of the junction unmatched. This CDR3 has 16 residues. Here the CDR3 reads CASSSTGQGYGNTIYF. The CDR3 DNA reads TGCGCCAGCAGCTCCACGGGACAGGGGTACGGAAACACCATATATTTT.

The chain joins TRBV5-1 to TRBJ2-3; no firm D call. CDR3 length: 15 amino acids. The V gene lost 5 bases and the J gene lost 5 bases, with 18 bases spanning the gap. Germline values: CDR1 SGHRS, CDR2 YFSETQ. In DNA form, the CDR3 reads TGCGCCAGCAGGTCCCTCCCCCTGTCGGGAGATACGCAGTATTTT. Translated: CASRSLPLSGDTQYF.

The chain joins TRBV5-1 to TRBJ2-2, with D possibly matching TRBD2 (5 bases). The CDR3 consists of 16 residues. Trimming cost V 4 bases and J 1 base, with 14 bases left between them. Germline V CDR1 and CDR2: SGHRS, YFSETQ. CDR3: CASSRGVRGNTGELFF. DNA for the CDR3: TGCGCCAGCAGCCGTGGAGTTCGGGGGAACACCGGGGAGCTGTTTTTT. Full variable domain (remainder filled in from reference TRBV5-1 and TRBJ2-2): KAGVTQTPRYLIKTRGQQVTLSCSPISGHRSVSWYQQTPGQGLQFLFEYFSETQRNKGNFPGRFSGRQFSNSRSEMNVSTLELGDSALYLCASSRGVRGNTGELFFGEGSRLTVL.

This clone is a singleton in its sample. In the same sample, other DNA sequences code for this CDR3. This rearrangement joins TRBV3-1 (or the pseudogene TRBV3-2) to TRBJ1-3; D perhaps matches TRBD1 (5 bases). The CDR3 sequence is 15 residues long. Between the trimmed V and J ends, which lost 2 bases and 2 bases, there was a span of 10 bases. Germline lookup yields CDR1 LGHDT and CDR2 YNNKEL (reference sequence). The CDR3: CASSQPQGTGNTIYF. DNA of the CDR3: TGTGCCAGCAGCCAACCCCAGGGAACTGGAAACACCATATATTTT.

This chain connects TRBV6-5 to TRBJ2-3; D may be TRBD2 (6 bases). V lost 7 bases and J lost 1, with 15 bases in between. The CDR3 covers 15 residues. CDR1 and CDR2 (germline): MNHEY, SVGAGI. CDR3 DNA: TGTGCCAGCATCTCCATCTGGGGGGGCACAGATACGCAGTATTTT. Translating it yields CASISIWGGTDTQYF.

The chain carries TRBV30 and TRBJ1-1; D is undetermined. Germline CDR1 and CDR2: GTSNPN and SVGIG (reference sequence). V was cut by 4 bases and J by 1 base, with 10 bases left in between. The CDR3 totals 13 residues. CDR3 sequence reads: CAWTLQPNTEAFF. In nucleotides, the CDR3 is TGTGCCTGGACTTTACAACCGAACACTGAAGCTTTCTTT. Full variable domain (missing parts from reference TRBV30 and TRBJ1-1): SQTIHQWPATLVQPVGSPLSLECTVEGTSNPNLYWYRQAAGRGLQLLFYSVGIGQISSEVPQNLSASRPQDRQFILSSKKLLLSDSGFYLCAWTLQPNTEAFFGQGTRLTVV.

The chain employs TRBV5-1 and TRBJ1-1, with 7 bases aligning to TRBD1. The CDR3 loop spans 13 amino acids. The germline gives CDR1 SGHRS, CDR2 YFSETQ. Trimming cost V 7 bases and J 0 bases; bases outside gene matches: 3. CDR3 protein: CASGGQMNTEAFF. DNA for the CDR3: TGCGCCAGCGGGGGACAGATGAACACTGAAGCTTTCTTT.